The rows below give T cell receptor beta chains drawn from one sample of a study of T cells in localized non-small cell lung cancer. Sequenced by immunoSEQ multiplex PCR; TCRdb stores in-frame clones only, minus some. The table shows 20,000 to 25,000 clones, with more than 85% occurring only once. The source material was peripheral blood, sampled before any cancer treatment. All receptors derive from a male donor aged 60 or older with stage I squamous cell lung carcinoma. Each CDR3 is given with its conserved first and last residue. Each record gives: J gene, clone size, V gene, D gene, CDR3 DNA, CDR3 protein. A D gene is named only where the DNA matches it firmly. Rows may omit the clone size; those that give it use once, few, many or a size class.

>TRBJ2-3|NA|TRBV10-1|TRBD1
TGCGCCAGCAGTTTCACCGGGACAGGGGGCACAGATACGCAGTATTTT
CASSFTGTGGTDTQYF
>TRBJ2-3|NA|TRBV5-4|TRBD2
TGTGCCAGCAGCTTTGGTAGCGGGCGTACAGATACGCAGTATTTT
CASSFGSGRTDTQYF
>TRBJ1-1|NA|TRBV5-6|TRBD1
TGTGCCAGCAGCCCGAGGACAGGGGAAGCTTTCTTT
CASSPRTGEAFF
>TRBJ2-6|once|TRBV4-1|TRBD1
TGCGCCAGCAGCCAACCTGGACAGGGGACCTACTCTGGGGCCAACGTCCTGACTTTC
CASSQPGQGTYSGANVLTF
>TRBJ1-2|NA|TRBV6-6|NA
TGTGCCAGCAGTCTTCAGGGTACTAACTATGGCTACACCTTC
CASSLQGTNYGYTF
>TRBJ1-6|few|TRBV11-3|NA
TGTGCCAGCAGCCCCCCCTCTTCACCCCTCCACTTT
CASSPPSSPLHF
>TRBJ1-5|NA|TRBV7-2|TRBD1
TGTGCCAGCAGCCTTGGACAGGCTAATCAGCCCCAGCATTTT
CASSLGQANQPQHF
>TRBJ1-1|once|TRBV5-1|NA
TGCGCCAGCAGCTTTATTAGATGGAACACTGAAGCTTTCTTT
CASSFIRWNTEAFF
>TRBJ1-1|NA|TRBV9|NA
TGTGCCAGCAGCTTCGGGAGGGGCACTGAAGCTTTCTTT
CASSFGRGTEAFF
>TRBJ2-5|NA|TRBV5-1|TRBD2
TGCGCCAGCAGGGAATTAGCGGGGCGAGGAGAGACCCAGTACTTC
CASRELAGRGETQYF
>TRBJ1-2|NA|TRBV6-6|NA
TGTGCCAGCAGTTATTTGGGGGGCGAGGGCTACACCTTC
CASSYLGGEGYTF
>TRBJ2-7|NA|TRBV7-2|TRBD1
TGTGCCAGCAGCTCGTCCGGGACAGGTACTAGGGAGCAGTACTTC
CASSSSGTGTREQYF
>TRBJ1-6|NA|TRBV16|TRBD1
TGTGCCAGCAGCCAAGACAGGGTGGGAAGGTCACCCCTCCACTTT
CASSQDRVGRSPLHF
>TRBJ2-1|NA|TRBV6-5|TRBD2
TGTGCCAGCAAACTAGCGGGAAGTGGCAATGAGCAGTTCTTC
CASKLAGSGNEQFF
>TRBJ2-2|NA|TRBV14|NA
TGTGCCAGCAGACCAGGAGGCCTGGTGGGCGGGGAGCTGTTTTTT
CASRPGGLVGGELFF
>TRBJ2-7|NA|TRBV18|NA
TGTGCCAGCTCACCGGCGGGGCAGCGCTACGAGCAGTACTTC
CASSPAGQRYEQYF
>TRBJ2-3|once|TRBV19|NA
TGTGCCAGTAGTGCCTACCGGCAGGGGGGGGGAGATACGCAGTATTTT
CASSAYRQGGGDTQYF